This TCR beta chain was captured in a study of T-cell memory formation after mild COVID-19. Study-level background: TCR clustering was largely donor specific. Study-level points and caveats: Memory from before infection featured some responding clones, which suggests cross-reactive memory joined. CD4/CD8 balance characterized clones contracting day 15 to 85, and CD4+ skew characterized later expanders. Day 37-peaking second-wave clones had unconfirmed SARS-CoV-2 specificity.

From the 5' RACE reads, TCRdb called clonotypes with MiXCR, one entry per CDR3 protein. The sample lists about 290,000 distinct CDR3 sequences, more than 15% occurring once. Worth noting for this clonotype: Its antigen is unidentified.

This sequence originates from a young man who had mild COVID-19 (a few samples of this study predate the infection). Cell type and time point are not known. The sequenced sample consisted of PBMCs or a T cell subset sorted from them (not recorded which).

Written as DNA, the CDR3 is TGTGCCAGCAGCCAGGGGCCATCTAACTATGGCTACACCTTC. It encodes CASSQGPSNYGYTF. The J gene is TRBJ1-2, the V gene TRBV3-1; weak D call: TRBD1 (5 bases). The V end lost 3 bases, the J end lost 0 bases, and 8 bases lay between the germline ends. CDR3 length: 14 amino acids. The germline CDR1 and CDR2 sequences are LGHDT and YNNKEL (reference sequence).